This T cell receptor (beta chain) was captured by sequencing in a study of shared clonotypes between healthy human individuals. This clone has just a few counts. Its antigen is currently unknown. The data were produced by immunoSEQ multiplex PCR, yet TCRdb's version contains in-frame clones alone and is incomplete. The table has some 980,000 clones, about three quarters seen once. General observations from the study: Clonotypes not shared had lower generation probabilities than those common to all four donors. Enrolling few donors narrowed the genetic and exposure-history diversity that was represented.

V lost 3 bases, J lost 7 bases, and 10 bases stayed unmatched. This CDR3 is 17 amino acids long. Germline lookup yields CDR1 SGHDN and CDR2 FVKESK. The source of this sequence is a man in his late teens or twenties in good health. V gene TRBV14 combines with J gene TRBJ2-1; 12 nucleotides line up with TRBD1. The source material was memory CD4+ T cells sorted from blood. Subset given: CD45RA-negative fraction. The CDR3 DNA follows: TGTGCCAGCAGCCAGACCGGGACAGGGGGCGGAAAAAATGAGCAGTTCTTC. This translates into CASSQTGTGGGKNEQFF.